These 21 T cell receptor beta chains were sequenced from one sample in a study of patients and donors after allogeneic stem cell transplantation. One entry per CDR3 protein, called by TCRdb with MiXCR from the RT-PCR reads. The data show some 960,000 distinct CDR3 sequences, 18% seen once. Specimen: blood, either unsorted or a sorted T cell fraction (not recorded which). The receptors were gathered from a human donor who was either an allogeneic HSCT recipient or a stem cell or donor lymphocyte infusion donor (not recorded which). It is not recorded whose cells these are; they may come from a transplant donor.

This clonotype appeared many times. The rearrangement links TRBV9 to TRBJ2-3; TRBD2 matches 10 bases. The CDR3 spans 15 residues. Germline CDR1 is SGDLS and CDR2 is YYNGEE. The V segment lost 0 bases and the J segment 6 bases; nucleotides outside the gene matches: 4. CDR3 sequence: CASSVATSGEDTQYF. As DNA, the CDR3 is TGTGCCAGCAGCGTAGCCACTAGCGGGGAGGATACGCAGTATTTT.

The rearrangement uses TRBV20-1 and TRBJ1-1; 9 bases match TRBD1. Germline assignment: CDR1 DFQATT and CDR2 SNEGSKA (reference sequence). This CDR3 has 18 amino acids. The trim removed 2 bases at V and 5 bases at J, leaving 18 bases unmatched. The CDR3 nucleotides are TGCAGTGCTAGATCTCCGGGTGGGACAGGGAGAATAGGTACTGAAGCTTTCTTT. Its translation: CSARSPGGTGRIGTEAFF.

CDR3 coding DNA: TGTGCCAGCAGCGAAATTAGGGGTTCGCACGAGCAGTACTTC. This sequence encodes CASSEIRGSHEQYF. The chain links TRBV7-6 to TRBJ2-7, with a tentative D call TRBD1 (5 bases). Trimming removed 5 bases at V and 5 bases at J, with 16 bases between. In germline, CDR1 is SGHVS, CDR2 FNYEAQ. The CDR3 length is 14 residues.

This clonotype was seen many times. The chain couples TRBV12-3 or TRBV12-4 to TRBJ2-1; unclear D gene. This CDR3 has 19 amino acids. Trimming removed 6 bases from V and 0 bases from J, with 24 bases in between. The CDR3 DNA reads TGTGCCAGCAGATTTTTGACACTAAGAGTCCCAAGCTCCTACAATGAGCAGTTCTTC. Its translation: CASRFLTLRVPSSYNEQFF.

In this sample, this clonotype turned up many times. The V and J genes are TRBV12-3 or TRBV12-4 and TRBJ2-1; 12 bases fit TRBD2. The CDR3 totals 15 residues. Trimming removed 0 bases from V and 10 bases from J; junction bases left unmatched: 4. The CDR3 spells CASSLAGLAGREQFF. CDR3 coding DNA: TGTGCCAGCAGTTTAGCCGGACTAGCGGGAAGGGAGCAGTTCTTC.

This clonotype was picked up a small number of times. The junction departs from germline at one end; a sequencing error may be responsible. CDR3 sequence: CASSYSEQGVYGQYF. DNA for the CDR3: TGTGCCAGCAGTTACTCAGAGCAGGGGGTCTACGGGCAGTACTTC. The chain has TRBV6-5 and TRBJ2-7, with 7 bases that match TRBD1. CDR1 is MNHEY and CDR2 is SVGAGI in the germline V gene. The CDR3 loop spans 15 amino acids.

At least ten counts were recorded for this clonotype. The CDR3 reads CASSFGSLSQYF. The CDR3 nucleotides are TGTGCCAGCAGTTTCGGCTCCCTGAGCCAGTACTTC. V usage is TRBV12-3 or TRBV12-4 and J usage is TRBJ2-5; the D is unclear. The CDR3 contains 12 residues. V was pared by 3 bases and J by 10 bases, with 12 bases between.

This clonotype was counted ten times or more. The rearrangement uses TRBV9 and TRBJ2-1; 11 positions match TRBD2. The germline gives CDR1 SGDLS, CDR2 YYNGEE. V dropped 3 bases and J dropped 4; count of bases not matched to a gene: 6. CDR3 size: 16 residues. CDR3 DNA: TGTGCCAGCAGCGCTTTTCGACTAGCGGGATACAATGAGCAGTTCTTC. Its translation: CASSAFRLAGYNEQFF.

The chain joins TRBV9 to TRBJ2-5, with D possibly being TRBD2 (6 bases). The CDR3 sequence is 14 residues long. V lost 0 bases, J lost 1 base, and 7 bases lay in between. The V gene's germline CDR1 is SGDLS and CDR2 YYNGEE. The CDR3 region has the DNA TGTGCCAGCAGCGTAGCGCGGGGCCAAGAGACCCAGTACTTC. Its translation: CASSVARGQETQYF.

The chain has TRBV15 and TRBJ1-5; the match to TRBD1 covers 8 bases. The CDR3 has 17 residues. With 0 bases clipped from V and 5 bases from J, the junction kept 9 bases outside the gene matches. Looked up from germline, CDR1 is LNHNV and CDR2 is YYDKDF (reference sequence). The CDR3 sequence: CATSRDHGQGAHQPQHF. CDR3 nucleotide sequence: TGTGCCACCAGCAGAGATCATGGTCAGGGGGCTCATCAGCCCCAGCATTTT.

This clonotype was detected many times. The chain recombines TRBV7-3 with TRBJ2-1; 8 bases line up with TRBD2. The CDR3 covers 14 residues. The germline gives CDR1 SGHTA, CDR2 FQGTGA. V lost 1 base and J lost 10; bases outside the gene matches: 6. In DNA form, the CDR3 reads TGTGCCAGCAGCTTAATAAGAGCGGGAGAGGAGCAGTTCTTC. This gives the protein CASSLIRAGEEQFF.

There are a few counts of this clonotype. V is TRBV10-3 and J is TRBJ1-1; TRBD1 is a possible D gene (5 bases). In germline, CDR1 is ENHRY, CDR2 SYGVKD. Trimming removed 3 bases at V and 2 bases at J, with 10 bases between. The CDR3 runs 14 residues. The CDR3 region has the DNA TGTGCCATCAGTGAAGAGACAGCAAACACTGAAGCTTTCTTT. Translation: CAISEETANTEAFF.

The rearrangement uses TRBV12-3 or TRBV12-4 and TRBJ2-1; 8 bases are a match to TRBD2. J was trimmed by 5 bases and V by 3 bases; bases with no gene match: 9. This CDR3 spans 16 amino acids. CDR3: CASSFAGGRSDNEQFF. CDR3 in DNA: TGTGCCAGCAGTTTTGCGGGGGGCCGTTCTGACAATGAGCAGTTCTTC.

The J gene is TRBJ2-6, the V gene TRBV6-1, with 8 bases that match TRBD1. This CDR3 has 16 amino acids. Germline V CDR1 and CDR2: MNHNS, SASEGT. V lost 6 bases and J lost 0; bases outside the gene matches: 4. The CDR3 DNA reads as TGTGCCAGCAGGCAGGGGGCATACTCTGGGGCCAACGTCCTGACTTTC. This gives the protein CASRQGAYSGANVLTF.

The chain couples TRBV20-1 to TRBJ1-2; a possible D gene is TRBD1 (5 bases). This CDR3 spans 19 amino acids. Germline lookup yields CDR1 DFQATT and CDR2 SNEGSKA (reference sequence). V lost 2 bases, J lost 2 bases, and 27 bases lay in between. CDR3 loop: CSARPSGGKEGYQNYGYTF. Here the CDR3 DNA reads TGCAGTGCTAGACCATCGGGGGGGAAGGAAGGATACCAGAACTATGGCTACACCTTC.

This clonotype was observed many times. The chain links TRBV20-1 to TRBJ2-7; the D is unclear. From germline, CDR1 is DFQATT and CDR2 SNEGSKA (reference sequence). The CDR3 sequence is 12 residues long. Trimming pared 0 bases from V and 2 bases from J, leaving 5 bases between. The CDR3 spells CSARDPAYEQYF. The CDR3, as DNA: TGCAGTGCTAGAGATCCGGCCTACGAGCAGTACTTC.

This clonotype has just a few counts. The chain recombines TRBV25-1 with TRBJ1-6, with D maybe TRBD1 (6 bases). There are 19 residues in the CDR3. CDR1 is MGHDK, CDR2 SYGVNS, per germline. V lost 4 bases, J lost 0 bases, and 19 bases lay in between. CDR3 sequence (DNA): TGTGCCAGCAGTGGCGAAAGTACAGGGATTAGCTCCTATAATTCACCCCTCCACTTT. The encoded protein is CASSGESTGISSYNSPLHF. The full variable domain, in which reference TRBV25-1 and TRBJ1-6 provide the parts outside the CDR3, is EADIYQTPRYLVIGTGKKITLECSQTMGHDKMYWYQQDPGMELHLIHYSYGVNSTEKGDLSSESTVSRIRTEHFPLTLESARPSHTSQYLCASSGESTGISSYNSPLHFGNGTRLTVT.

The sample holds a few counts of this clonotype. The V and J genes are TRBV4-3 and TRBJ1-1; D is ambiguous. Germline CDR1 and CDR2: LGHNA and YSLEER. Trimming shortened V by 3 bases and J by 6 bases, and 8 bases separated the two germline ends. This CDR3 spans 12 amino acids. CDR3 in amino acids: CASSQPGSEAFF. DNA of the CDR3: TGCGCCAGCAGCCAGCCGGGCTCTGAAGCTTTCTTT.

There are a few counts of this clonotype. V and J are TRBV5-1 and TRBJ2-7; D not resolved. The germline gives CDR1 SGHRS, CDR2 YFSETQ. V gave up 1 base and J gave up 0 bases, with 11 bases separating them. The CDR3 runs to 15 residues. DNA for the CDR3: TGCGCCAGCAGCTTGATTCAAGGGAACTCCTACGAGCAGTACTTC. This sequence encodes CASSLIQGNSYEQYF.

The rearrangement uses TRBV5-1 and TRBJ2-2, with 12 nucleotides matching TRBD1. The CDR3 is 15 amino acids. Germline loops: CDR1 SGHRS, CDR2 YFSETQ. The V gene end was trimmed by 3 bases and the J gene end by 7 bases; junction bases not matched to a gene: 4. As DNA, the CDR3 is TGCGCCAGCAGCTCGGGACAGGGGGCGAACGGGGAGCTGTTTTTT. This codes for CASSSGQGANGELFF.

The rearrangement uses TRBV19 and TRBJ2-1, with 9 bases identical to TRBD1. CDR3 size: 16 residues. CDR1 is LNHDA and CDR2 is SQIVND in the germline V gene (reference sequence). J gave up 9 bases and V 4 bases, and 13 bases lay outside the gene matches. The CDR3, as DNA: TGTGCCAGTAGTACCAAAGGGACAGGGAGCTTTGGTGAGCAGTTCTTC. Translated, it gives CASSTKGTGSFGEQFF.